The 32 T cell receptor beta chains reported below all come from one sample, sequenced in a study of T-cell memory formation after mild COVID-19. TCRdb reprocessed the 5' RACE reads via MiXCR and lists one record per CDR3 protein. The sample contains around 500,000 distinct CDR3 sequences, 15% to 20% of which appear only once. Sequenced sample: PBMCs or a T cell subset sorted from them (not recorded which). All receptors come from an adult woman who had mild COVID-19 (a few samples of this study predate the infection). Cell type and time point are not known.

This clonotype was recorded a few times. The chain combines TRBV24-1 with TRBJ2-1, with a weak D call TRBD1 (5 bases). This CDR3 has 14 residues. V gave up 5 bases and J gave up 8 bases, with 15 bases separating them. The germline V gene has CDR1 KGHDR and CDR2 SFDVKD. CDR3 protein: CATSAETPRDEQFF. The CDR3 DNA follows: TGTGCCACCAGTGCGGAGACACCCAGGGATGAGCAGTTCTTC.

This clonotype has a handful of counts. The chain carries TRBV24-1 and TRBJ2-5; a possible D gene is TRBD2 (5 bases). Deletions cut 5 bases from V and 2 bases from J, with 11 bases between. The CDR3 consists of 14 residues. The germline V gene has CDR1 KGHDR and CDR2 SFDVKD. In DNA, the CDR3 is TGTGCCACCAGTGGCCGGGATTTACAAGAGACCCAGTACTTC. Residues: CATSGRDLQETQYF.

This clonotype was counted at least ten times. CDR3 in DNA: TGCAGCGCAAGACAGGGGGCCATTAACACCGGGGAGCTGTTTTTT. Protein sequence: CSARQGAINTGELFF. V and J are TRBV29-1 and TRBJ2-2, with 10 bases matching TRBD1. The trim removed 7 bases at V and 2 bases at J, leaving 7 bases unmatched. CDR1 is SQVTM, CDR2 ANQGSEA, per germline. The CDR3 sequence is 15 residues long.

This clonotype was seen more than once but under ten times. J is TRBJ2-3 and V is TRBV4-1; 7 nucleotides align to TRBD1. The CDR3 loop spans 13 amino acids. J was trimmed by 13 bases and V by 3 bases; bases with no gene match: 10. CDR1 and CDR2 (germline): MGHRA, YSYEKL. The CDR3 region is CASSHPDREEEYF. Written as DNA, the CDR3 is TGCGCCAGCAGCCACCCCGACAGGGAAGAAGAGTATTTT.

The chain joins TRBV7-9 to TRBJ1-2, with unresolved D. The V end lost 5 bases, the J end lost 7 bases, and 11 bases lay between the germline ends. Germline assignment: CDR1 SEHNR and CDR2 FQNEAQ (reference sequence). This CDR3 is built from 12 residues. The CDR3 DNA reads as TGTGCCAGCAGCCGAGACGACCGTGGCTACACCTTC. Residues: CASSRDDRGYTF.

This chain uses TRBV5-1 with TRBJ2-2; 8 nucleotides match TRBD1. The CDR3 sequence is 16 residues long. The V gene's germline CDR1 is SGHRS and CDR2 YFSETQ. Trimming cost V 1 base and J 3 bases; bases outside gene matches: 5. CDR3 residues: CASSLTGGGDTGELFF. For the CDR3, the DNA is TGCGCCAGCAGCTTGACAGGGGGAGGCGACACCGGGGAGCTGTTTTTT. Full variable domain (rest looked up from reference TRBV5-1 and TRBJ2-2): KAGVTQTPRYLIKTRGQQVTLSCSPISGHRSVSWYQQTPGQGLQFLFEYFSETQRNKGNFPGRFSGRQFSNSRSEMNVSTLELGDSALYLCASSLTGGGDTGELFFGEGSRLTVL.

This chain joins TRBV13 and TRBJ2-7; the match to TRBD2 covers 10 bases. Trimming removed 7 bases from V and 7 bases from J; junction bases left unmatched: 7. Germline V gives CDR1 PRHDT, CDR2 FYEKMQ (reference sequence). The CDR3 covers 13 residues. CDR3 nucleotide sequence: TGTGCCAGCACAGAGCGGGAGGGGTATGAGCAGTACTTC. As protein: CASTEREGYEQYF.

J is TRBJ2-5 and V is TRBV7-2, with TRBD1 matching 10 bases. With 5 bases clipped from V and 5 bases from J, the junction kept 5 bases outside the gene matches. This CDR3 has 14 amino acids. Germline V lookup: CDR1 SGHTA, CDR2 FQGNSA. CDR3 sequence (DNA): TGTGCCAGCAGCCGGGACAGGGGTGGTGAGACCCAGTACTTC. Its translation: CASSRDRGGETQYF.

This clonotype was recorded at least ten times. The chain joins TRBV9 to TRBJ1-1; D call uncertain. The CDR3 has 15 residues. V was clipped by 3 bases and J by 1 base, with 13 bases between them. From germline, CDR1 is SGDLS and CDR2 YYNGEE. CDR3 in DNA: TGTGCCAGCAGCGCCCTTCAAAGGGCGAACACTGAAGCTTTCTTT. This gives the protein CASSALQRANTEAFF. Full variable domain (outside the CDR3, taken from reference TRBV9 and TRBJ1-1): DSGVTQTPKHLITATGQRVTLRCSPRSGDLSVYWYQQSLDQGLQFLIQYYNGEERAKGNILERFSAQQFPDLHSELNLSSLELGDSALYFCASSALQRANTEAFFGQGTRLTVV.

Ten or more counts support this clonotype. The chain employs TRBV4-2 and TRBJ2-7; 9 positions match TRBD1. Per the germline V gene, CDR1 is LGHNA and CDR2 is YNFKEQ. The length of the CDR3 is 17 residues. The J segment lost 5 bases and the V segment lost 4 bases, leaving 15 bases of the junction unmatched. The CDR3 sequence is CASSPLSRDRVWDEQYF. As DNA, the CDR3 is TGTGCCAGCAGCCCCTTGTCCCGGGACAGGGTTTGGGACGAGCAGTACTTC.

This clonotype has only a few counts. The chain carries TRBV6-5 and TRBJ2-7; D call uncertain. V was shortened by 6 bases and J by 3 bases, with 12 bases between the two germline ends. CDR1 is MNHEY and CDR2 is SVGAGI in the germline V gene. This CDR3 spans 13 amino acids. CDR3 sequence (DNA): TGTGCCAGCAGCGCAAGGCAATTCTACGAGCAGTACTTC. Its protein is CASSARQFYEQYF.

This clonotype was found a few times. The chain links TRBV20-1 to TRBJ2-1, with TRBD2 identical over 12 bases. Germline-derived CDR1 and CDR2 are DFQATT and SNEGSKA (reference sequence). Unmatched junction bases numbered 11, after V lost 1 base and J lost 7 bases. This CDR3 is built from 17 residues. CDR3 region: CSARVWALAGGPNEQFF. The CDR3, as DNA: TGCAGTGCTAGAGTGTGGGCGCTAGCGGGAGGGCCTAATGAGCAGTTCTTC.

The chain recombines TRBV4-2 with TRBJ2-5, with TRBD2 matching over 11 bases. V was pared by 2 bases and J by 5 bases, with 10 bases of the junction left unmatched. From germline, CDR1 is LGHNA and CDR2 YNFKEQ. The CDR3 is 17 amino acids. The CDR3 coding sequence is TGTGCCAGCAGCCAACGAATAGCGGGAGGGTTGGGGGAGACCCAGTACTTC. It codes for CASSQRIAGGLGETQYF.

This clonotype was counted many times. The rearrangement links TRBV5-1 to TRBJ1-5, with TRBD1 matching 7 bases. There are 14 residues in the CDR3. Germline CDR1 reads SGHRS; CDR2 reads YFSETQ. V was clipped by 3 bases and J by 4 bases; unmatched bases: 4. The DNA of the CDR3 is TGCGCCAGCAGCTGGGACAGACAGAATCAGCCCCAGCATTTT. The encoded protein is CASSWDRQNQPQHF.

DNA of the CDR3: TGTGCCAGCAGTTTAGCGGCGGCAGGTCACTCCTACGAGCAGTACTTC. It is translated as CASSLAAAGHSYEQYF. This chain uses TRBV12-3 or TRBV12-4 with TRBJ2-7; the D is unclear. Deletions cut 0 bases from V and 0 bases from J, with 12 bases between. The length of the CDR3 is 16 residues.

The V call is TRBV3-1, the J call TRBJ1-1; D ambiguous. Germline V gene data show CDR1 as LGHDT and CDR2 as YNNKEL (reference sequence). This CDR3 has 14 residues. The V end lost 7 bases, the J end lost 3 bases, and 15 bases lay between the germline ends. The CDR3 region has the DNA TGTGCCAGCACCTCATGGGTTGGGGACACTGAAGCTTTCTTT. Its translation is CASTSWVGDTEAFF.

This clonotype has just a few counts. This chain links TRBV5-1 with TRBJ2-7; D is unresolved. CDR1 and CDR2 from the germline V gene are SGHRS and YFSETQ. V dropped 0 bases and J dropped 0 bases, with 13 bases sitting between them. This CDR3 is built from 16 residues. The CDR3 protein is CASSLGAGSSSYEQYF. CDR3 nucleotides: TGCGCCAGCAGCTTGGGGGCAGGAAGCAGCTCCTACGAGCAGTACTTC.

There are a few counts of this clonotype. The chain employs TRBV12-3 or TRBV12-4 and TRBJ2-5, with 12 bases aligning to TRBD2. CDR3 size: 17 residues. The trim removed 6 bases at V and 4 bases at J, leaving 12 bases unmatched. The CDR3 DNA follows: TGTGCCAGCAGCAAACCGGGACTAGCGGGTGTTATAGAGACCCAGTACTTC. Translation gives CASSKPGLAGVIETQYF.

There are a few counts of this clonotype. The chain couples TRBV7-3 to TRBJ2-1; 10 positions match TRBD2. CDR3 length: 17 amino acids. J was trimmed by 8 bases and V by 1 base; bases with no gene match: 11. CDR1 is SGHTA, CDR2 FQGTGA, per germline. CDR3 residues: CASSLRPAGGPGDEQFF. DNA of the CDR3: TGTGCCAGCAGCTTAAGACCAGCGGGGGGGCCAGGAGATGAGCAGTTCTTC.

This rearrangement joins TRBV5-1 to TRBJ2-7; no definite D call. Germline values: CDR1 SGHRS, CDR2 YFSETQ. The V and J ends lost 2 bases and 4 bases respectively, with 19 bases between them. CDR3 length equals 16 residues. Here the CDR3 reads CASSFWVRRLPYEQYF. CDR3 sequence (DNA): TGCGCCAGCAGCTTCTGGGTCAGGCGACTTCCGTACGAGCAGTACTTC. Variable domain in full (rest from reference TRBV5-1 and TRBJ2-7): KAGVTQTPRYLIKTRGQQVTLSCSPISGHRSVSWYQQTPGQGLQFLFEYFSETQRNKGNFPGRFSGRQFSNSRSEMNVSTLELGDSALYLCASSFWVRRLPYEQYFGPGTRLTVT.

This clonotype was counted at least ten times. The chain couples TRBV12-3 or TRBV12-4 to TRBJ2-7; TRBD1 agrees at 7 bases. The CDR3 loop spans 14 amino acids. V shed 6 bases and J 2 bases; nucleotides not matched to a gene: 7. CDR3 nucleotides: TGTGCCAGCAGGGGGACAGTTTACCCCTACGAGCAGTACTTC. It codes for CASRGTVYPYEQYF.

This chain uses TRBV5-1 with TRBJ2-5; D unclear. Germline V gene data show CDR1 as SGHRS and CDR2 as YFSETQ. Trimming removed 4 bases at V and 0 bases at J, with 10 bases between. The CDR3 has 14 amino acids. The CDR3 DNA follows: TGCGCCAGCAGCCTGGGTGACTACCAAGAGACCCAGTACTTC. As protein: CASSLGDYQETQYF.

This clonotype turned up a few times. This chain uses TRBV25-1 with TRBJ2-1, with TRBD2 as a possible D gene (5 bases). V lost 4 bases, J lost 0 bases, and 19 bases lay in between. This CDR3 spans 18 amino acids. Germline V gene lookup returns CDR1 MGHDK and CDR2 SYGVNS. The CDR3 region is CASSGPLLSGGSYNEQFF. CDR3 DNA sequence: TGTGCCAGCAGTGGTCCCTTATTGAGCGGCGGCTCCTACAATGAGCAGTTCTTC.

This chain uses TRBV29-1 with TRBJ1-2, with 10 nucleotides matching TRBD1. CDR1 is SQVTM, CDR2 ANQGSEA, per germline. This CDR3 is built from 14 residues. The ends lost 5 bases at V and 4 bases at J; junction bases unmatched: 7. The CDR3 spells CSVSQGQGTYGYTF. The CDR3 DNA follows: TGCAGCGTTTCCCAGGGACAGGGGACCTATGGCTACACCTTC.

This clonotype was seen a handful of times. The rearrangement links TRBV6-5 to TRBJ2-7, with TRBD1 identical over 8 bases. Germline-derived CDR1 and CDR2 are MNHEY and SVGAGI. The V and J ends lost 7 bases and 2 bases, in that order; junction bases with no gene match: 4. CDR3 length equals 13 residues. CDR3 nucleotides: TGTGCCAGCACCCAGACAGGGGCCTACGAGCAGTACTTC. Translation: CASTQTGAYEQYF.

In this sample, this clonotype turned up a few times. The V and J genes are TRBV7-2 and TRBJ2-7, with D perhaps TRBD2 (5 bases). CDR3 length: 14 residues. V was pared by 5 bases and J by 2 bases, with 13 bases between. Germline V lookup: CDR1 SGHTA, CDR2 FQGNSA. The CDR3 loop is CASSRGGAAYEQYF. The CDR3, as DNA: TGTGCCAGCAGCCGCGGAGGAGCAGCCTACGAGCAGTACTTC. Complete variable domain (other parts from reference TRBV7-2 and TRBJ2-7): GAGVSQSPSNKVTEKGKDVELRCDPISGHTALYWYRQSLGQGLEFLIYFQGNSAPDKSGLPSDRFSAERTGGSVSTLTIQRTQQEDSAVYLCASSRGGAAYEQYFGPGTRLTVT.

This clonotype has only a few counts. The V and J genes are TRBV7-6 and TRBJ1-1, with D hard to call. The CDR3 extends over 15 amino acids. Trimming left V 3 bases short and J 1 base short, with 12 bases between. CDR1 is SGHVS and CDR2 is FNYEAQ in the germline V gene. CDR3 sequence reads: CASSFHPAENTEAFF. The CDR3 DNA sequence: TGTGCCAGCAGCTTTCACCCGGCCGAGAACACTGAAGCTTTCTTT. Full variable domain (missing parts from reference TRBV7-6 and TRBJ1-1): GAGVSQSPRYKVTKRGQDVALRCDPISGHVSLYWYRQALGQGPEFLTYFNYEAQQDKSGLPNDRFSAERPEGSISTLTIQRTEQRDSAMYRCASSFHPAENTEAFFGQGTRLTVV.

This clonotype has only a few counts. This chain uses TRBV24-1 with TRBJ1-5; unclear D gene. The V end was cut by 0 bases, the J end by 1 base, with 18 bases between. CDR1 is KGHDR, CDR2 SFDVKD, per germline. CDR3 length: 19 amino acids. The CDR3 region has the DNA TGTGCCACCAGTGATTTGAGGCAGGTTGGAGGAGGGAGCAATCAGCCCCAGCATTTT. Protein sequence: CATSDLRQVGGGSNQPQHF.

The gene calls are TRBV4-1 and TRBJ2-7, with D perhaps assigned TRBD1 or TRBD2 (6 bases each). Germline V lookup: CDR1 MGHRA, CDR2 YSYEKL. The CDR3 consists of 16 residues. V lost 0 bases to trimming and J lost 7 bases, with 19 bases between them. The CDR3 region is CASSQEPRAGGTEQYF. For the CDR3, the DNA is TGCGCCAGCAGCCAAGAGCCGCGCGCCGGGGGCACTGAGCAGTACTTC.

This clonotype was found many times. The chain joins TRBV20-1 to TRBJ1-2, with D maybe TRBD1 (6 bases). Germline lookup yields CDR1 DFQATT and CDR2 SNEGSKA (reference sequence). Trimming took off 0 bases at V and 2 bases at J, with 22 bases between the two ends. The CDR3 is made up of 18 amino acids. This CDR3 is CSARDTGSRVPLNYGYTF. DNA of the CDR3: TGCAGTGCTAGAGATACAGGGAGCAGAGTACCTCTGAACTATGGCTACACCTTC.

The chain joins TRBV12-3 or TRBV12-4 to TRBJ1-5, with D unresolved. The CDR3 covers 15 residues. Trimming stripped 5 bases from V and 2 bases from J, with 13 bases between. CDR3 sequence reads: CASSLGLGGNQPQHF. Here the CDR3 DNA reads TGTGCCAGCAGTCTAGGACTGGGTGGCAATCAGCCCCAGCATTTT.

The chain couples TRBV29-1 to TRBJ2-3, with D possibly matching TRBD2 (6 bases). The CDR3 is 14 amino acids. The V gene lost 5 bases and the J gene lost 2 bases, with 14 bases spanning the gap. The V gene's germline CDR1 is SQVTM and CDR2 ANQGSEA. The chain's CDR3 is CSVRRGEHTDTQYF. CDR3 DNA: TGCAGCGTTCGGCGGGGTGAGCACACAGATACGCAGTATTTT.